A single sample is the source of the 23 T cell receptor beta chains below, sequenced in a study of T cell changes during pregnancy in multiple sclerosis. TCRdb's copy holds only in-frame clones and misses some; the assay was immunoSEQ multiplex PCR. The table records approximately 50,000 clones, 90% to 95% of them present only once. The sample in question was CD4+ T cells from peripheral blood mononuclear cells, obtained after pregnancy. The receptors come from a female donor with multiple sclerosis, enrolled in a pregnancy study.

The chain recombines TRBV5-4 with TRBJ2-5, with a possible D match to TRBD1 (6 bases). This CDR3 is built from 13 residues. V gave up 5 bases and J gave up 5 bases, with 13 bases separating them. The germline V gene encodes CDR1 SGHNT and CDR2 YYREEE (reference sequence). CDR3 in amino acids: CASRWGLLETQYF. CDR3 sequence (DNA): TGTGCCAGCAGGTGGGGGCTGTTGGAGACCCAGTACTTC.

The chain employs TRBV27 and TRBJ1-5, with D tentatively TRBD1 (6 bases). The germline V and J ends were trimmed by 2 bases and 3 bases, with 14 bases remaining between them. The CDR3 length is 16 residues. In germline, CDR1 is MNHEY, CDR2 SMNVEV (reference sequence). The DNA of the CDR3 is TGTGCCAGCAGTTTACACCCGGACAGCTCCAATCAGCCCCAGCATTTT. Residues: CASSLHPDSSNQPQHF.

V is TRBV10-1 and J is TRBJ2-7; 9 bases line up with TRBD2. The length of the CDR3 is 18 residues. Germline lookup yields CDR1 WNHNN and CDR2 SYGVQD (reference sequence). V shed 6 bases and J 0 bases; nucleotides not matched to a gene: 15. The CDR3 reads CASREPLLAGRSSYEQYF. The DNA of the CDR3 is TGCGCCAGCAGGGAACCCCTTCTAGCGGGAAGGAGCTCCTACGAGCAGTACTTC.

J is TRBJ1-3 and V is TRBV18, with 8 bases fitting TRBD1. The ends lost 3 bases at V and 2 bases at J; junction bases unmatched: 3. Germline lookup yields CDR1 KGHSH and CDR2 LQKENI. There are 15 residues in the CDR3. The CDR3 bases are TGTGCCAGCTCACCCGGACAGGGCCCTGGAAACACCATATATTTT. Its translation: CASSPGQGPGNTIYF.

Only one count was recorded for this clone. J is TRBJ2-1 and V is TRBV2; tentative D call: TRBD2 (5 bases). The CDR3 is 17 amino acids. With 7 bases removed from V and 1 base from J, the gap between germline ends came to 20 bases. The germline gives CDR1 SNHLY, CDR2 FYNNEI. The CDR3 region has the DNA TGTGCCAGCACCGTTTATGTCCCGGGATGGTCCTACAATGAGCAGTTCTTC. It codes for CASTVYVPGWSYNEQFF. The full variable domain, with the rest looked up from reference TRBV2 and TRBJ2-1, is EPEVTQTPSHQVTQMGQEVILRCVPISNHLYFYWYRQILGQKVEFLVSFYNNEISEKSEIFDDQFSVERPDGSNFTLKIRSTKLEDSAMYFCASTVYVPGWSYNEQFFGPGTRLTVL.

CDR3 DNA sequence: TGTGCCAGCAGTTACTCTCAGGGAAACACCATATATTTT. This gives the protein CASSYSQGNTIYF. The chain is built from TRBV6-6 and TRBJ1-3; no clear D. This CDR3 is 13 amino acids long. Per the germline V gene, CDR1 is MNHNY and CDR2 is SVGAGI (reference sequence). V dropped 0 bases and J dropped 4 bases, with 4 bases sitting between them.

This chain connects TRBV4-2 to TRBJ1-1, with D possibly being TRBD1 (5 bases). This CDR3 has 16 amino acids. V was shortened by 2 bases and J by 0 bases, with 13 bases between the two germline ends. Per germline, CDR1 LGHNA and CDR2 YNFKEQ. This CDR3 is CASSQRRTSMNTEAFF. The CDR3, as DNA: TGTGCCAGCAGCCAACGCAGGACAAGTATGAACACTGAAGCTTTCTTT.

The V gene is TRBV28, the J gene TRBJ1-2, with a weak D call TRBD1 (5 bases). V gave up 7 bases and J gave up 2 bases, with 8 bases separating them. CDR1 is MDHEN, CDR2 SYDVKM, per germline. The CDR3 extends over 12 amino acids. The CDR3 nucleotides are TGTGCCAGCACGCCAGGGAACTATGGCTACACCTTC. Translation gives CASTPGNYGYTF.

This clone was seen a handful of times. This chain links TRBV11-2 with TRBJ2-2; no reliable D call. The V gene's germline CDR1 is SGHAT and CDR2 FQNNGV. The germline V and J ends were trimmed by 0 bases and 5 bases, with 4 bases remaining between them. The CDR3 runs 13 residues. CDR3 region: CASSLDRTGELFF. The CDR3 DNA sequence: TGTGCCAGCAGCTTAGATCGTACCGGGGAGCTGTTTTTT.

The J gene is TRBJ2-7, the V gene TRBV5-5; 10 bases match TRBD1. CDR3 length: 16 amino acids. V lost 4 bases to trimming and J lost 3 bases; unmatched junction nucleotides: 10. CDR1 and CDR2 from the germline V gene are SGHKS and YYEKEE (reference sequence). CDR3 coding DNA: TGTGCCAGCAGCCCGAGCCGGGACAGGGGACGCTACGAGCAGTACTTC. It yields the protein CASSPSRDRGRYEQYF. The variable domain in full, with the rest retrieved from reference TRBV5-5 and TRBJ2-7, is DAGVTQSPTHLIKTRGQQVTLRCSPISGHKSVSWYQQVLGQGPQFIFQYYEKEERGRGNFPDRFSARQFPNYSSELNVNALLLGDSALYLCASSPSRDRGRYEQYFGPGTRLTVT.

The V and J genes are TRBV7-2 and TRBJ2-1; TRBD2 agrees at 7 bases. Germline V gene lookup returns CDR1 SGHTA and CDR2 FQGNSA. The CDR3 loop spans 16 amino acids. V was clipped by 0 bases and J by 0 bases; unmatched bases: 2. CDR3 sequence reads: CASSLAGGFSYNEQFF. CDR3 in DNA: TGTGCCAGCAGCTTAGCGGGAGGGTTCTCCTACAATGAGCAGTTCTTC.

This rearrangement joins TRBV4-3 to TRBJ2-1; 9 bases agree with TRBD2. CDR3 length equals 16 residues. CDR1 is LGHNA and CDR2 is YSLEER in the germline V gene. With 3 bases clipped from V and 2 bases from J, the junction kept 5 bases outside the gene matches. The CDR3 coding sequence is TGCGCCAGCAGCCACAGGCGGGAGGGCCCCTACAATGAGCAGTTCTTC. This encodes CASSHRREGPYNEQFF.

In nucleotides, the CDR3 is TGTGCCAGCAGCCGCACAGGGAACACTGAAGCTTTCTTT. As protein: CASSRTGNTEAFF. The V gene is TRBV7-3, the J gene TRBJ1-1; D might be TRBD1 (5 bases). V was clipped by 5 bases and J by 1 base, with 8 bases between them. The CDR3 spans 13 residues. Germline CDR1 reads SGHTA; CDR2 reads FQGTGA.

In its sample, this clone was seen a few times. CDR3 coding DNA: TGTGCCAGCAGTTCCTGGGTTCAGGGGGCTGCCGAGCAGTACTTC. This encodes CASSSWVQGAAEQYF. The rearrangement uses TRBV27 and TRBJ2-7; 8 nucleotides match TRBD1. Trimming cost V 4 bases and J 6 bases; bases outside gene matches: 11. Germline lookup yields CDR1 MNHEY and CDR2 SMNVEV (reference sequence). The length of the CDR3 is 15 residues.

CDR3 coding DNA: TGTGCCAGCAGTCGCGGACAGGGGAGGTTTCATGGCTACACCTTC. It is translated as CASSRGQGRFHGYTF. V is TRBV2 and J is TRBJ1-2, with TRBD1 identical over 9 bases. The CDR3 is 15 residues long. The V segment lost 5 bases and the J segment 6 bases; nucleotides outside the gene matches: 10. The germline gives CDR1 SNHLY, CDR2 FYNNEI.

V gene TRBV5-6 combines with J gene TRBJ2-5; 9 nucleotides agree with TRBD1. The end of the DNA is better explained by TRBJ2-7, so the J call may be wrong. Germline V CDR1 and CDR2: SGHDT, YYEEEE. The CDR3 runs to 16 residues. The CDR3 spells CASSLDRDRVFYEQYF. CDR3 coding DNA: TGTGCCAGCAGCTTGGACCGGGACAGGGTTTTCTACGAGCAGTACTTC.

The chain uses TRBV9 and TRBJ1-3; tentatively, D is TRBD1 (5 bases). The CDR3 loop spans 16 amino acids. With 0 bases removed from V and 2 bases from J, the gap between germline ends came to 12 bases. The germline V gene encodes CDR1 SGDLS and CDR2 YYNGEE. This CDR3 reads CASSVVPRAAGNTIYF. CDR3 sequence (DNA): TGTGCCAGCAGCGTAGTCCCCAGGGCGGCTGGAAACACCATATATTTT.

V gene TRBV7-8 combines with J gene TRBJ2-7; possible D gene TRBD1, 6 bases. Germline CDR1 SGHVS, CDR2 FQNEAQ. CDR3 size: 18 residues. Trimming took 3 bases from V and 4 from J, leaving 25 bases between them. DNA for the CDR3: TGTGCCAGCAGCTTGCGCCCGGGACAAACGCCCGGATTATACGAGCAGTACTTC. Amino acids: CASSLRPGQTPGLYEQYF.

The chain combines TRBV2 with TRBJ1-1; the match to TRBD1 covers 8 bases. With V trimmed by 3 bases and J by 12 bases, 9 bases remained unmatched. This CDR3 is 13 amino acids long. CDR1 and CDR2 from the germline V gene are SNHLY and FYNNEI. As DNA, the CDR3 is TGTGCCAGCAGTGAGAGCAGACAGGGGTTTCCTTTCTTT. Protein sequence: CASSESRQGFPFF.

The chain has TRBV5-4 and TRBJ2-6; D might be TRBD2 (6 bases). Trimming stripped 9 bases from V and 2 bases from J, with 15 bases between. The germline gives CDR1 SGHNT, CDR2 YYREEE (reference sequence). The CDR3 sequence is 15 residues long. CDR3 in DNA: TGTGCCACCTCATCCGGGACTCCTGGGGCCAACGTCCTGACTTTC. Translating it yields CATSSGTPGANVLTF.

CDR3 region: CASRGGSHYEQYF. CDR3 nucleotide sequence: TGTGCCAGCAGAGGCGGGTCCCACTACGAGCAGTACTTC. The V and J genes are TRBV6-5 and TRBJ2-7; a weak D match, TRBD2 (5 bases). The CDR3 is 13 amino acids. V was trimmed by 6 bases and J by 3 bases, leaving 12 bases between them. CDR1 is MNHEY and CDR2 is SVGAGI in the germline V gene.

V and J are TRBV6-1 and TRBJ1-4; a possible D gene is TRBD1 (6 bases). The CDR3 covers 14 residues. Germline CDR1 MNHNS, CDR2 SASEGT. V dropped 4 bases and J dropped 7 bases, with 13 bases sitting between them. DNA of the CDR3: TGTGCCAGCAGTGGGACAGTTGGGGCTGAAAAACTGTTTTTT. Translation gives CASSGTVGAEKLFF.

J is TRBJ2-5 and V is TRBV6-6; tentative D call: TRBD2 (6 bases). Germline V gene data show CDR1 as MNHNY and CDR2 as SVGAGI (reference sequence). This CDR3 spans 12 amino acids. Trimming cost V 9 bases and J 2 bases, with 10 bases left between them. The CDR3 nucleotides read TGTGCCAGTAACGGGGGTCAAGAGACCCAGTACTTC. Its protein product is CASNGGQETQYF.